This entry features one T cell receptor (beta chain) sequence. The antigen remains undetermined. The data derive from a study of T-cell memory formation after mild COVID-19. Findings of the study overall: Chiefly within CM and EM were the contracting CD4+ clones; CD8+ ones were within EMRA. Some clones that responded were present in memory (sampled pre-infection), which suggests cross-reactive memory joined.

TCRdb called the 5' RACE reads again in MiXCR, with one record for every CDR3 protein. The sample lists approximately 150,000 distinct CDR3 sequences, about 6% occurring once. Germline V gene data show CDR1 as DFQATT and CDR2 as SNEGSKA (reference sequence). The junction had 6 bases not matched to a gene; V was cut back by 5 bases and J by 3 bases. This CDR3 is 13 amino acids long. This TCR was sampled from an adult woman who had mild COVID-19 (a few samples of this study predate the infection). Cell type and time point are not known. The material sequenced was PBMCs or a T cell subset sorted from them (not recorded which). The V call is TRBV20-1, the J call TRBJ1-1, with 7 bases aligning to TRBD1. CDR3 sequence reads: CSAPQQGYTEAFF. The CDR3 DNA sequence: TGCAGTGCTCCCCAACAGGGGTACACTGAAGCTTTCTTT.